A selection of T cell receptor beta chains follows, all from one sample in a study of long-term antiretroviral therapy in people with HIV. Only in-frame clones appear in the TCRdb table, and some are missing; sequencing was by immunoSEQ multiplex PCR. The table has 20,000 to 30,000 clones, approximately 87% seen once; the top ten hold approximately 9.2%. This material consisted of unsorted PBMCs, taken 4.8 years after starting antiretroviral therapy. These receptors came from a man aged 40-55 years with HIV. The CDR3 runs from the conserved cysteine through the conserved F or W. Rows may omit the clone size; those that give it use once, few, many or a size class.

abundance: -; j_gene: TRBJ1-1; v_gene: TRBV11-2; CDR3aa: CASSDRVGNTEAFF
abundance: -; j_gene: TRBJ2-3; v_gene: TRBV7-3; CDR3aa: CASSPAPQDTQYF
abundance: -; j_gene: TRBJ2-1; v_gene: TRBV19; CDR3aa: CASSKLSTISYNEQFF
abundance: -; j_gene: TRBJ2-7; v_gene: TRBV14; CDR3aa: CASSQFGPSRDEQYF
abundance: -; j_gene: TRBJ1-2; v_gene: TRBV5-5; CDR3aa: CASSLAWGTGGGYGYTF
abundance: -; j_gene: TRBJ1-5; v_gene: TRBV4-3; CDR3aa: CASSPTGLGQPQHF
abundance: few; j_gene: TRBJ1-5; v_gene: TRBV2; CDR3aa: CASRTRGGGNQPQHF
abundance: -; j_gene: TRBJ2-1; v_gene: TRBV9; CDR3aa: CASSSLTSGGTTEQFF
abundance: -; j_gene: TRBJ1-5; v_gene: TRBV6-5; CDR3aa: CASSLYRGYNQPQHF
abundance: -; j_gene: TRBJ2-7; v_gene: TRBV6-1; CDR3aa: CASSARRQSYEQYF
abundance: -; j_gene: TRBJ1-2; v_gene: TRBV5-4; CDR3aa: CASSSTRDSYGYTF
abundance: -; j_gene: TRBJ2-6; v_gene: TRBV18; CDR3aa: CASSPYSGPPTGANVLTF
abundance: -; j_gene: TRBJ2-3; v_gene: TRBV10-2; CDR3aa: CASIPPSGLGGTQYF
abundance: -; j_gene: TRBJ2-7; v_gene: TRBV4-3; CDR3aa: CASSQSGGDEQYF
abundance: -; j_gene: TRBJ1-3; v_gene: TRBV12-5; CDR3aa: CASGSGQAWNTIYF
abundance: -; j_gene: TRBJ2-7; v_gene: TRBV29-1; CDR3aa: CSVVKGITYEQYF
abundance: once; j_gene: TRBJ2-5; v_gene: TRBV5-1; CDR3aa: CASSSDSSQETQYF
abundance: -; j_gene: TRBJ1-2; v_gene: TRBV28; CDR3aa: CASSSVRAVDYGYTF
abundance: few; j_gene: TRBJ1-5; v_gene: TRBV19; CDR3aa: CASSIQGQIQPQHF
abundance: once; j_gene: TRBJ2-3; v_gene: TRBV19; CDR3aa: CASKREGRTDTQYF
abundance: -; j_gene: TRBJ2-7; v_gene: TRBV11-2; CDR3aa: CASSWPGEDEQYF
abundance: once; j_gene: TRBJ2-7; v_gene: TRBV27; CDR3aa: CASSFKGPYEQYF
abundance: -; j_gene: TRBJ2-2; v_gene: TRBV6-4; CDR3aa: CASSDSLAGAGELFF
abundance: -; j_gene: TRBJ2-2; v_gene: TRBV5-4; CDR3aa: CASSFPSGGAGTGELFF
abundance: -; j_gene: TRBJ2-7; v_gene: TRBV30; CDR3aa: CAWSDRDGPYEQYF
abundance: -; j_gene: TRBJ2-7; v_gene: TRBV7-2; CDR3aa: CASSPGRLAGVPHEQYF
abundance: -; j_gene: TRBJ2-7; v_gene: TRBV7-9; CDR3aa: CASSFRTGLLSEQYF
abundance: -; j_gene: TRBJ1-3; v_gene: TRBV25-1; CDR3aa: CASSWGGGNTIYF
abundance: -; j_gene: TRBJ1-1; v_gene: TRBV19; CDR3aa: CASSRRGGDTEAFF
abundance: once; j_gene: TRBJ2-3; v_gene: TRBV6-5; CDR3aa: CASSLSYDSTDTQYF
abundance: -; j_gene: TRBJ2-4; v_gene: TRBV14; CDR3aa: CASSQDRTIQYF
abundance: -; j_gene: TRBJ2-4; v_gene: TRBV9; CDR3aa: CASSVADGRDRNIQYF
abundance: medium-sized; j_gene: TRBJ1-3; v_gene: TRBV19; CDR3aa: CASSDPDSGNTIYF
abundance: -; j_gene: TRBJ1-5; v_gene: TRBV15; CDR3aa: CATSRDAGGNQPQHF
abundance: once; j_gene: TRBJ2-7; v_gene: TRBV28; CDR3aa: CASSTGHYEQYF
abundance: -; j_gene: TRBJ1-2; v_gene: TRBV6-4; CDR3aa: CASSDSYGNYGYTF
abundance: -; j_gene: TRBJ2-5; v_gene: TRBV5-1; CDR3aa: CASRWSSSQETQYF
abundance: -; j_gene: TRBJ1-1; v_gene: TRBV5-1; CDR3aa: CASSRQDSGNTEAFF
abundance: -; j_gene: TRBJ2-3; v_gene: TRBV7-9; CDR3aa: CASSPGEGYDTDTQYF
abundance: -; j_gene: TRBJ2-1; v_gene: TRBV6-1; CDR3aa: CASSRREGASNEQFF
abundance: -; j_gene: TRBJ2-5; v_gene: TRBV11-1; CDR3aa: CASSLGIRETQYF
abundance: -; j_gene: TRBJ1-5; v_gene: TRBV28; CDR3aa: CASSTTGGVQPQHF
abundance: -; j_gene: TRBJ2-7; v_gene: TRBV5-6; CDR3aa: CASSLHPYEQYF
abundance: -; j_gene: TRBJ2-7; v_gene: TRBV14; CDR3aa: CASSQAGRNYEQYF
abundance: -; j_gene: TRBJ2-2; v_gene: TRBV29-1; CDR3aa: CSVWEAGANTGELFF
abundance: -; j_gene: TRBJ2-1; v_gene: TRBV5-1; CDR3aa: CASTSGGADEQFF
abundance: -; j_gene: TRBJ2-1; v_gene: TRBV6-1; CDR3aa: CASSGGQVAYNEQFF
abundance: -; j_gene: TRBJ2-1; v_gene: TRBV5-1; CDR3aa: CASSLRLAGNNEQFF